This TCR beta chain was documented in a study of blood T cell repertoires in COVID-19. Study at large: Samples taken during acute and convalescent COVID-19 were collected in the United States, Italy and Spain. T cells, B-cell-depleted T cells, or PBMCs provided the cDNA or gDNA that served as material.

How the authors handled the data: How many nucleated cells were present was estimated from reference gene primer amplification. The repertoire was sequenced with immunoSEQ multiplex PCR; TCRdb's copy has only in-frame clones and lacks some. V and J calls and clone size are given by that table; D and trimming were obtained from the DNA. The sample consists of about 230,000 clones, just over 85% of them appearing once. Seattle enrolled patients during active infection and tracked them longitudinally. The TCR comes from a man aged 45-60 years with COVID-19, enrolled during active disease. Sequences were obtained from peripheral blood.

CDR3 protein: CASSPLRSTEAFF. CDR3 nucleotides: TGTGCCAGCTCACCACTTAGGAGCACTGAAGCTTTCTTT. The gene calls are TRBV18 and TRBJ1-1; D remains unclear. The germline V gene has CDR1 KGHSH and CDR2 LQKENI. The CDR3 has 13 residues. V was shortened by 1 base and J by 4 bases, with 7 bases between the two germline ends.